This T cell receptor beta chain was sequenced for a study of T-cell reconstitution after alpha-beta-depleted transplantation in children. Molecular barcoding with unique molecular identifiers was used for the TCRbeta library. TCRdb ran MiXCR on the PCR reads and lists one entry per CDR3 protein. In the table there are 350,000 to 400,000 distinct CDR3 sequences, roughly 13% of which are singletons. The CDR3 totals 14 residues. Trimming left V 7 bases short and J 6 bases short, with 18 bases between. The material sequenced was PBMCs, taken from the stem cell graft. The V call is TRBV12-3 or TRBV12-4, the J call TRBJ1-2, with TRBD1 as a possible D gene (6 bases). This TCR came from a human donor who donated a stem cell graft to a child with Fanconi anemia. As DNA, the CDR3 is TGTGCCAGCACCTACGGCGGGACAAAGCATGGCTACACCTTC. Its protein product is CASTYGGTKHGYTF.